Shown below are 21 T cell receptor beta chains from a single sample sequenced in a study of blood T cell repertoires in COVID-19. Generated by immunoSEQ multiplex PCR, the TCRdb table keeps only in-frame clones and is missing some. The sample records 150,000 to 200,000 clones, 88% being singletons. Sequenced material: peripheral blood. The receptor set was obtained from a man in his fifties who had recovered from COVID-19.

This chain uses TRBV10-3 with TRBJ2-7; a weak D match, TRBD1 (5 bases). V was shortened by 2 bases and J by 0 bases, with 5 bases between the two germline ends. The CDR3 consists of 13 residues. Germline values: CDR1 ENHRY, CDR2 SYGVKD. The CDR3, as DNA: TGTGCCATCAGTGAGGGGGCCTCCTACGAGCAGTACTTC. Translated: CAISEGASYEQYF.

This sequence joins TRBV19 and TRBJ1-1; 12 bases line up with TRBD1. The CDR3 is 15 amino acids. The germline V gene has CDR1 LNHDA and CDR2 SQIVND (reference sequence). Germline trimming cut 6 bases from V and 7 bases from J; bases unmatched to any gene: 9. In DNA, the CDR3 is TGTGCCAGTAGGACCGGGACAGGGGGCCGGATTGAAGCTTTCTTT. Translating gives CASRTGTGGRIEAFF. Variable domain in full (rest from reference TRBV19 and TRBJ1-1): DGGITQSPKYLFRKEGQNVTLSCEQNLNHDAMYWYRQDPGQGLRLIYYSQIVNDFQKGDIAEGYSVSREKKESFPLTVTSAQKNPTAFYLCASRTGTGGRIEAFFGQGTRLTVV.

J is TRBJ1-4 and V is TRBV5-1; the D is unclear. The CDR3 runs to 15 residues. V gave up 1 base and J gave up 0 bases, with 7 bases separating them. The V gene's germline CDR1 is SGHRS and CDR2 YFSETQ. The chain's CDR3 is CASSLSGATNEKLFF. In DNA, the CDR3 is TGCGCCAGCAGCTTGTCCGGAGCAACTAATGAAAAACTGTTTTTT. Together with reference TRBV5-1 and TRBJ1-4, the CDR3 gives the full variable domain: KAGVTQTPRYLIKTRGQQVTLSCSPISGHRSVSWYQQTPGQGLQFLFEYFSETQRNKGNFPGRFSGRQFSNSRSEMNVSTLELGDSALYLCASSLSGATNEKLFFGSGTQLSVL.

This clone was observed a few times. This chain joins TRBV30 and TRBJ1-3, with D perhaps matching TRBD1 (5 bases). The CDR3 has 14 amino acids. With 4 bases removed from V and 4 bases from J, the gap between germline ends came to 14 bases. The germline gives CDR1 GTSNPN, CDR2 SVGIG (reference sequence). CDR3 sequence (DNA): TGTGCCTGGACGCAGGGCTTCAGAGGAAACACCATATATTTT. Protein: CAWTQGFRGNTIYF.

The chain uses TRBV19 and TRBJ2-7; D might be TRBD1 (6 bases). CDR1 and CDR2 from the germline V gene are LNHDA and SQIVND (reference sequence). Trimming took 4 bases from V and 0 from J, leaving 10 bases between them. CDR3 length: 14 residues. The CDR3 here is CASSKPGVSYEQYF. The CDR3 nucleotides read TGTGCCAGTAGTAAGCCAGGGGTCTCCTACGAGCAGTACTTC.

V and J are TRBV3-1 (or the pseudogene TRBV3-2) and TRBJ2-7; D is possibly TRBD1 (6 bases). This CDR3 is built from 16 residues. V was trimmed by 1 base and J by 4 bases, leaving 17 bases between them. Germline CDR1 reads LGHDT; CDR2 reads YNNKEL (reference sequence). The CDR3 reads CASSQGVWGPLYEQYF. The CDR3 DNA follows: TGTGCCAGCAGCCAAGGTGTATGGGGGCCACTTTACGAGCAGTACTTC.

The rearrangement links TRBV5-1 to TRBJ2-7; D unresolved. CDR1 and CDR2 (germline): SGHRS, YFSETQ. Trimming took 5 bases from V and 6 from J, leaving 9 bases between them. The CDR3 totals 11 residues. The CDR3 is CASRLLTEQYF. For the CDR3, the DNA is TGCGCCAGCAGGCTTCTAACCGAGCAGTACTTC.

The chain is built from TRBV7-2 and TRBJ1-5, with 8 nucleotides matching TRBD1. CDR3 length: 16 residues. V lost 5 bases to trimming and J lost 1 base; unmatched junction nucleotides: 7. The germline gives CDR1 SGHTA, CDR2 FQGNSA. For the CDR3, the DNA is TGTGCCAGCAGCCGCGCGACAGGGGTGAGCAATCAGCCCCAGCATTTT. Translating gives CASSRATGVSNQPQHF.

The chain employs TRBV5-6 and TRBJ2-7; TRBD1 matches 8 bases. The ends lost 2 bases at V and 0 bases at J; junction bases unmatched: 4. The CDR3 runs 15 residues. Per germline, CDR1 SGHDT and CDR2 YYEEEE. Here the CDR3 reads CASSFRTGSSYEQYF. CDR3 sequence (DNA): TGTGCCAGCAGCTTTCGGACAGGGAGCTCCTACGAGCAGTACTTC.

The chain has TRBV7-6 and TRBJ2-3, with 11 bases aligning to TRBD2. The CDR3 has 18 residues. The J segment lost 1 base and the V segment lost 2 bases, leaving 8 bases of the junction unmatched. Germline V lookup: CDR1 SGHVS, CDR2 FNYEAQ. Written as DNA, the CDR3 is TGTGCCAGCAGCTTACGAGAATTGACTAGCGGGGGCACAGATACGCAGTATTTT. Translated: CASSLRELTSGGTDTQYF.

The chain combines TRBV3-1 (or the pseudogene TRBV3-2) with TRBJ1-2; D might be TRBD1 (5 bases). V was cut by 0 bases and J by 4 bases, with 15 bases left in between. This CDR3 contains 16 residues. Germline V gene data show CDR1 as LGHDT and CDR2 as YNNKEL (reference sequence). The chain's CDR3 is CASSQDMTVLSYGYTF. The CDR3 nucleotides are TGTGCCAGCAGCCAAGATATGACAGTCCTTAGCTATGGCTACACCTTC.

The chain carries TRBV19 and TRBJ2-3; D may be TRBD1 (5 bases). V was cut by 5 bases and J by 3 bases, with 12 bases left in between. The CDR3 sequence is 14 residues long. From germline, CDR1 is LNHDA and CDR2 SQIVND (reference sequence). DNA for the CDR3: TGTGCCAGTAGTGCTCGGACACGGACAGATACGCAGTATTTT. This translates into CASSARTRTDTQYF. The complete variable domain, with remaining parts taken from reference TRBV19 and TRBJ2-3, reads DGGITQSPKYLFRKEGQNVTLSCEQNLNHDAMYWYRQDPGQGLRLIYYSQIVNDFQKGDIAEGYSVSREKKESFPLTVTSAQKNPTAFYLCASSARTRTDTQYFGPGTRLTVL.

The chain joins TRBV6-5 to TRBJ2-5; D is unclear. CDR3 size: 14 residues. V was cut by 8 bases and J by 0 bases, with 13 bases left in between. Germline CDR1 MNHEY, CDR2 SVGAGI. This chain's CDR3 is CASGNPVHQETQYF. The CDR3, as DNA: TGTGCCAGCGGCAACCCCGTCCACCAAGAGACCCAGTACTTC.

This clone was found once. The chain couples TRBV28 to TRBJ1-2; 9 bases fit TRBD1. Germline assignment: CDR1 MDHEN and CDR2 SYDVKM. Losses at the gene ends were 2 bases for V and 6 bases for J; bases not matched to a gene: 10. This CDR3 is 16 amino acids long. CDR3 bases: TGTGCCAGCAGTTTAAATCCGGGACAGGGAGGCGATGGCTACACCTTC. It encodes CASSLNPGQGGDGYTF.

The chain is built from TRBV5-4 and TRBJ1-2; 8 positions agree with TRBD1. Germline assignment: CDR1 SGHNT and CDR2 YYREEE (reference sequence). This CDR3 is built from 15 residues. V shed 2 bases, J shed 6 bases, and the junction held 9 bases outside the gene matches. The CDR3 loop is CASSFERGRGHGYTF. The CDR3 DNA sequence: TGTGCCAGCAGCTTTGAGAGGGGCAGGGGGCATGGCTACACCTTC.

V is TRBV5-1 and J is TRBJ1-2, with D perhaps TRBD1 (5 bases). Germline-derived CDR1 and CDR2 are SGHRS and YFSETQ. V lost 0 bases, J lost 7 bases, and 13 bases lay in between. The CDR3 contains 14 residues. CDR3 protein: CASSLETVRFGYTF. The CDR3 DNA reads TGCGCCAGCAGCTTGGAGACAGTTCGTTTTGGCTACACCTTC. The whole variable domain, remainder taken from reference TRBV5-1 and TRBJ1-2, is KAGVTQTPRYLIKTRGQQVTLSCSPISGHRSVSWYQQTPGQGLQFLFEYFSETQRNKGNFPGRFSGRQFSNSRSEMNVSTLELGDSALYLCASSLETVRFGYTFGSGTRLTVV.

The V gene is TRBV5-5, the J gene TRBJ2-1; 12 positions match TRBD2. The J segment lost 8 bases and the V segment lost 3 bases, leaving 3 bases of the junction unmatched. The CDR3 is made up of 14 amino acids. The germline gives CDR1 SGHKS, CDR2 YYEKEE (reference sequence). The CDR3 nucleotides are TGTGCCAGCAGCTCGACTAGCGGGAGTGATGAGCAGTTCTTC. Protein: CASSSTSGSDEQFF. The full variable domain, with the rest looked up from reference TRBV5-5 and TRBJ2-1, is DAGVTQSPTHLIKTRGQQVTLRCSPISGHKSVSWYQQVLGQGPQFIFQYYEKEERGRGNFPDRFSARQFPNYSSELNVNALLLGDSALYLCASSSTSGSDEQFFGPGTRLTVL.

V is TRBV5-1 and J is TRBJ1-6, with TRBD1 matching 7 bases. V lost 4 bases to trimming and J lost 6 bases; unmatched junction nucleotides: 10. The CDR3 has 16 residues. The germline gives CDR1 SGHRS, CDR2 YFSETQ. This chain's CDR3 is CASSLGAGQINSPLHF. The CDR3 nucleotides read TGCGCCAGCAGCCTGGGGGCGGGACAGATTAATTCACCCCTCCACTTT.

The chain recombines TRBV5-1 with TRBJ1-2, with TRBD1 identical over 12 bases. V gave up 4 bases and J gave up 4 bases; unmatched junction bases: 8. This CDR3 is 16 amino acids long. CDR1 SGHRS and CDR2 YFSETQ come from the germline V gene. CDR3 protein: CASSKTGTGGAYGYTF. The CDR3 DNA reads as TGCGCCAGCAGCAAAACCGGGACAGGGGGCGCCTATGGCTACACCTTC.

The rearrangement uses TRBV24-1 and TRBJ2-1; TRBD2 matches at 15 bases. Losses at the gene ends were 6 bases for V and 7 bases for J; bases not matched to a gene: 6. The length of the CDR3 is 16 residues. Germline-derived CDR1 and CDR2 are KGHDR and SFDVKD. The CDR3: CATSQGLAGGRNEQFF. The CDR3 bases are TGTGCCACCAGTCAGGGACTAGCGGGAGGTAGGAATGAGCAGTTCTTC.

The chain links TRBV2 to TRBJ1-1; TRBD1 is a possible D gene (6 bases). The CDR3 is 15 amino acids. Looked up from germline, CDR1 is SNHLY and CDR2 is FYNNEI. Trimming stripped 5 bases from V and 1 base from J, with 14 bases between. This CDR3 is CASSLRTVKNTEAFF. The CDR3 region has the DNA TGTGCCAGCAGTCTTAGGACAGTTAAGAACACTGAAGCTTTCTTT.